The rows below give T cell receptor beta chains drawn from one sample of a study of molecular identifiers for immune sequencing clone quantification. From the PCR reads, TCRdb called clonotypes with MiXCR, one entry per CDR3 protein. The repertoire consists of fewer than 45,000 distinct CDR3 sequences, with roughly 22% occurring once and the leading ten covering 0.98%. The sequencing sample was made of naive CD8+ T cells from blood, with Jurkat cell RNA spiked in. The source is a human donor in good health. Some libraries in this study had Jurkat cell RNA spiked in. CDR3s include the opening cysteine and the closing phenylalanine or tryptophan. The order of the fields is clone size, J gene, D gene, V gene, CDR3 length, CDR3 DNA, CDR3 protein. D genes are given only for firm matches. Rows give clone size only sometimes, using once, few, many, or a class for an expanded clone.

clone_size: many
j_call: TRBJ2-1
d_call: NA
v_call: TRBV20-1
cdr3_length: 14
cdr3_nt: TGCAGTGCTAGGGGTGGGAGTCCATACAATGAGCAGTTCTTC
cdr3_aa: CSARGGSPYNEQFF

clone_size: many
j_call: TRBJ2-1
d_call: NA
v_call: TRBV12-3/TRBV12-4
cdr3_length: 14
cdr3_nt: TGTGCCAGCAGAGGGGGGAGCTCCTACAATGAGCAGTTCTTC
cdr3_aa: CASRGGSSYNEQFF

clone_size: many
j_call: TRBJ2-1
d_call: NA
v_call: TRBV9
cdr3_length: 14
cdr3_nt: TGTGCCAGCAGCCCAAGCTTGGGGCTCAATGAGCAGTTCTTC
cdr3_aa: CASSPSLGLNEQFF

clone_size: few
j_call: TRBJ2-3
d_call: TRBD2
v_call: TRBV6-5
cdr3_length: 15
cdr3_nt: TGTGCCAGCACAAATAGCGGGGGGTCGGAAGATACGCAGTATTTT
cdr3_aa: CASTNSGGSEDTQYF

clone_size: NA
j_call: TRBJ2-2
d_call: NA
v_call: TRBV7-2
cdr3_length: 14
cdr3_nt: TGTGCCCGCAGCCCATTAGGGACGGGCGGGGAGCTGGTTTTT
cdr3_aa: CARSPLGTGGELVF

clone_size: many
j_call: TRBJ2-3
d_call: NA
v_call: TRBV7-6
cdr3_length: 17
cdr3_nt: TGTGCCAGCAGCTCCCCCGATGGAGCGTCTAGCACAGATACGCAGTATTTT
cdr3_aa: CASSSPDGASSTDTQYF

clone_size: many
j_call: TRBJ2-3
d_call: TRBD2
v_call: TRBV6-5
cdr3_length: 17
cdr3_nt: TGTGCCAGCAGGCCAGCGGCTAGCGGGGGGGCGGCAGATACGCAGTATTTT
cdr3_aa: CASRPAASGGAADTQYF

clone_size: NA
j_call: TRBJ1-1
d_call: NA
v_call: TRBV5-1
cdr3_length: 13
cdr3_nt: TGCGCCAGCAGCCCCCCGGGAGAGACTGAAGCTTTCTTT
cdr3_aa: CASSPPGETEAFF

clone_size: many
j_call: TRBJ2-5
d_call: NA
v_call: TRBV12-5
cdr3_length: 16
cdr3_nt: TGTGCTAGTGGTTTGGTACAAGGCAGGGAGCAAGAGACCCAGTACTTC
cdr3_aa: CASGLVQGREQETQYF

clone_size: medium-sized
j_call: TRBJ2-4
d_call: NA
v_call: TRBV28
cdr3_length: 15
cdr3_nt: TGTGCCAGCAGTCCCCCCTCCAAAATACAATACCTTCAGTACTTC
cdr3_aa: CASSPPSKIQYLQYF

clone_size: many
j_call: TRBJ2-2
d_call: NA
v_call: TRBV7-7
cdr3_length: 13
cdr3_nt: TGTGCCAGCAGCTTAGAAAGTTCCGGGGAGCTGTTTTTT
cdr3_aa: CASSLESSGELFF

clone_size: few
j_call: TRBJ1-1
d_call: NA
v_call: TRBV15
cdr3_length: 14
cdr3_nt: TGTGCCACCAGCAGAGATGAGGGAAACCCTGGAGCTTTCTTT
cdr3_aa: CATSRDEGNPGAFF

clone_size: many
j_call: TRBJ2-5
d_call: NA
v_call: TRBV10-3
cdr3_length: 13
cdr3_nt: TGTGCCATCAGTGATGGGATGCAAGAGACCCAGTACTTC
cdr3_aa: CAISDGMQETQYF

clone_size: many
j_call: TRBJ2-7
d_call: TRBD1
v_call: TRBV4-3
cdr3_length: 15
cdr3_nt: TGCGCCAGCAGCCCTGGACAGGGAACCCTCCGAGGGCAGTACTTC
cdr3_aa: CASSPGQGTLRGQYF

clone_size: NA
j_call: TRBJ2-3
d_call: TRBD1
v_call: TRBV29-1
cdr3_length: 20
cdr3_nt: TGCAGCGTTGTTTCGGGAATACTAGCAGGGGGCCCATTTAGCACAGATACGCAGTATTTT
cdr3_aa: CSVVSGILAGGPFSTDTQYF

clone_size: many
j_call: TRBJ2-5
d_call: NA
v_call: TRBV7-9
cdr3_length: 17
cdr3_nt: TGTGCCAGCAGCTTAGCGCCAGGGGGGGTGGGCCAAGAGACCCAGTACTTC
cdr3_aa: CASSLAPGGVGQETQYF

clone_size: many
j_call: TRBJ2-3
d_call: NA
v_call: TRBV19
cdr3_length: 13
cdr3_nt: TGTGCCAGTAGTCCCACGACAGGCGGAACGCAGTATTTT
cdr3_aa: CASSPTTGGTQYF

clone_size: many
j_call: TRBJ1-1
d_call: NA
v_call: TRBV29-1
cdr3_length: 13
cdr3_nt: TGCAGCGTTTGGCTCGCTGGGGACACTGAAGCTTTCTTT
cdr3_aa: CSVWLAGDTEAFF

clone_size: many
j_call: TRBJ2-3
d_call: TRBD2
v_call: TRBV30
cdr3_length: 15
cdr3_nt: TGTGCCTGGAGTTTTAGCGGGAGAGGCACAGATACGCAGTATTTT
cdr3_aa: CAWSFSGRGTDTQYF

clone_size: medium-sized
j_call: TRBJ2-3
d_call: NA
v_call: TRBV7-2
cdr3_length: 16
cdr3_nt: TGTGCCAGCAGCATACTAACAGGGCCATCCACAGATACGCAGTATTTT
cdr3_aa: CASSILTGPSTDTQYF

clone_size: many
j_call: TRBJ1-2
d_call: NA
v_call: TRBV29-1
cdr3_length: 14
cdr3_nt: TGCAGCGTTGAAGATTCGGCCTTTAACTATGGCTACACCTTC
cdr3_aa: CSVEDSAFNYGYTF

clone_size: few
j_call: TRBJ2-7
d_call: TRBD2
v_call: TRBV25-1
cdr3_length: 16
cdr3_nt: TGTGCCCGCAGTGAATATTCGGGGGGGCGATCCTACGAGCAGTACTTC
cdr3_aa: CARSEYSGGRSYEQYF

clone_size: many
j_call: TRBJ1-1
d_call: NA
v_call: TRBV20-1
cdr3_length: 11
cdr3_nt: TGCAGTGCTAGAGATGGGGGTGAAGCTTTCTTT
cdr3_aa: CSARDGGEAFF

clone_size: many
j_call: TRBJ2-3
d_call: TRBD2
v_call: TRBV4-2
cdr3_length: 15
cdr3_nt: TGTGCCAGCAGCCAGATAGCGGGCCCCACAGATACGCAGTATTTT
cdr3_aa: CASSQIAGPTDTQYF

clone_size: many
j_call: TRBJ2-3
d_call: TRBD2
v_call: TRBV29-1
cdr3_length: 15
cdr3_nt: TGCAGCGTTGAAGCGGGGACTAGCGGCACAGATACGCAGTATTTT
cdr3_aa: CSVEAGTSGTDTQYF

clone_size: NA
j_call: TRBJ1-2
d_call: NA
v_call: TRBV6-2/TRBV6-3
cdr3_length: 15
cdr3_nt: TGTGCCAGCAGTTCGAACGAAGGACGGCGATATGGCTACACCTTC
cdr3_aa: CASSSNEGRRYGYTF

clone_size: many
j_call: TRBJ2-7
d_call: NA
v_call: TRBV18
cdr3_length: 13
cdr3_nt: TGTGCCAGCTCAGAAGCTAGCTTTTACGAGCAGTACTTC
cdr3_aa: CASSEASFYEQYF